The clone carrying this T cell receptor beta chain was found once. What it binds is unknown. This CDR3 is built from 10 residues. The sample belongs to a study of T-cell memory formation after mild COVID-19. Across the study: Largely, TCR clusters stayed within a single donor. Study findings and constraints: Those CD4+ clones that contracted were mainly in CM and EM (CD8+ ones in EMRA). Pre-infection memory harbored some responding clones, suggesting cross-reactive memory joined.

TCR alpha and TCR beta cDNA libraries carrying sample barcodes and UMIs were produced by 5'RACE using constant-segment primers. TCRdb re-analysed the 5' RACE reads in MiXCR, keeping a single row per CDR3 protein. The sample shows 540,000 or so distinct CDR3 sequences, 20% of them seen only once. What was sequenced was PBMCs or a T cell subset sorted from them (not recorded which). The clonotype comes from an adult woman who had mild COVID-19 (a few samples of this study predate the infection). Cell type and time point are not known. This rearrangement joins TRBV21-1 to TRBJ2-7; the D call TRBD2 from the table was never checked on the DNA. TRBV21-1 is tagged as a pseudogene. The DNA of the CDR3 is TGTGCCGCCCCAGGGCCAGAGCAGTACTTC. Translating gives CAAPGPEQYF.